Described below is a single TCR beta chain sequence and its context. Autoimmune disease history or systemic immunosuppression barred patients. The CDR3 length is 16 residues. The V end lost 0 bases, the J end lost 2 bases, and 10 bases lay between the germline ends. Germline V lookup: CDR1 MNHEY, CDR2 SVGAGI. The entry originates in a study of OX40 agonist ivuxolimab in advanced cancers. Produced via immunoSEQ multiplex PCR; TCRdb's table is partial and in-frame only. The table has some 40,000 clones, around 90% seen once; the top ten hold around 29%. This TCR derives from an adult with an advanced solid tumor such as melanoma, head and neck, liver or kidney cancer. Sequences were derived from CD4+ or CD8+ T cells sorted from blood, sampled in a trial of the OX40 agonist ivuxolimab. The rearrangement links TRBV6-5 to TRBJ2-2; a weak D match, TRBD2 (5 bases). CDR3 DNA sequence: TGTGCCAGCAGTTACTCTGGCGGAGGTAACACCGGGGAGCTGTTTTTT. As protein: CASSYSGGGNTGELFF.